Each of the 13 T cell receptor beta chains below was sequenced from the same sample in a study of human T cells and chemical hapten exposure. TCRdb re-analysed the RACE reads in MiXCR, keeping a single row per CDR3 protein. The sample records some 45,000 distinct CDR3 sequences, approximately 9% being singletons. Indicated time point: patch test 2, 6 weeks after DPC sensitization. Treatment given: therapeutic diphenylcyclopropenone sensitization with weekly scalp DPC. This sample comprised whole blood, obtained in connection with sensitization to the hapten diphenylcyclopropenone (DPC). The origin of the receptors is a middle-aged woman with alopecia areata. Some clones in this sample may be carry-over from other donors' samples.

This clonotype was observed many times. This rearrangement joins TRBV11-3 to TRBJ2-2; a weak D match, TRBD2 (5 bases). CDR1 and CDR2 (germline): SGHNT, YENEEA. There are 16 residues in the CDR3. With 5 bases removed from V and 0 bases from J, the gap between germline ends came to 13 bases. The CDR3 protein is CASSPGRESNTGELFF. The CDR3 DNA sequence: TGTGCCAGCAGCCCGGGCCGGGAATCGAACACCGGGGAGCTGTTTTTT. The full variable domain, in which reference TRBV11-3 and TRBJ2-2 provide the parts outside the CDR3, is EAGVVQSPRYKIIEKKQPVAFWCNPISGHNTLYWYLQNLGQGPELLIRYENEEAVDDSQLPKDRFSAERLKGVDSTLKIQPAELGDSAVYLCASSPGRESNTGELFFGEGSRLTVL.

This clonotype was counted a single time. The chain uses TRBV9 and TRBJ2-5; no reliable D call. The CDR3 totals 14 residues. The V gene lost 3 bases and the J gene lost 0 bases, with 9 bases spanning the gap. Germline V gene data show CDR1 as SGDLS and CDR2 as YYNGEE. The CDR3 here is CASSEAWYQETQYF. CDR3 sequence (DNA): TGTGCCAGCAGCGAAGCCTGGTACCAAGAGACCCAGTACTTC.

Worth noting for this clonotype: A much larger clone lies one base from this, so it may be a read error. The chain has TRBV10-3 and TRBJ1-2; D not resolved. The germline gives CDR1 ENHRY, CDR2 SYGVKD. The CDR3 totals 11 residues. Trimming stripped 3 bases from V and 4 bases from J, with 3 bases between. The CDR3 nucleotides read TGTGCCATCAGTGACAGCTATGGCTACACCTTC. This codes for CAISDSYGYTF.

Ten or more counts support this clonotype. V is TRBV7-8 and J is TRBJ2-1; D is undetermined. The CDR3 totals 13 residues. Trimming cost V 1 base and J 7 bases, with 8 bases left between them. Germline CDR1 and CDR2: SGHVS and FQNEAQ. The CDR3 is CASSLGMVNEQFF. The CDR3 DNA sequence: TGTGCCAGCAGCTTAGGAATGGTAAATGAGCAGTTCTTC.

This clonotype was found many times. This chain joins TRBV5-1 and TRBJ1-3; D uncertain. V dropped 2 bases and J dropped 4 bases, with 7 bases sitting between them. The V gene's germline CDR1 is SGHRS and CDR2 YFSETQ. This CDR3 has 13 amino acids. CDR3 DNA: TGCGCCAGCAGCTTAGGCAGAGGAAACACCATATATTTT. It specifies CASSLGRGNTIYF. Together with reference TRBV5-1 and TRBJ1-3, the CDR3 gives the full variable domain: KAGVTQTPRYLIKTRGQQVTLSCSPISGHRSVSWYQQTPGQGLQFLFEYFSETQRNKGNFPGRFSGRQFSNSRSEMNVSTLELGDSALYLCASSLGRGNTIYFGEGSWLTVV.

This clonotype occurred many times. This rearrangement joins TRBV24-1 to TRBJ2-7, with no clear D. The CDR3 sequence is 12 residues long. Between the trimmed V and J ends, which lost 3 bases and 4 bases, there was a span of 6 bases. Germline assignment: CDR1 KGHDR and CDR2 SFDVKD. For the CDR3, the DNA is TGTGCCACCAGTGATACCGGGTACGAGCAGTACTTC. Residues: CATSDTGYEQYF.

This clonotype was seen ten or more times. The gene calls are TRBV18 and TRBJ1-1, with D tentatively TRBD1 (6 bases). CDR1 is KGHSH, CDR2 LQKENI, per germline. The V end was cut by 0 bases, the J end by 4 bases, with 21 bases between. This CDR3 is 18 amino acids long. For the CDR3, the DNA is TGTGCCAGCTCACCACCGCACAGGGAGGGACACGTTGGCACTGAAGCTTTCTTT. Translating it yields CASSPPHREGHVGTEAFF. Supplemented by reference TRBV18 and TRBJ1-1, the full variable domain reads NAGVMQNPRHLVRRRGQEARLRCSPMKGHSHVYWYRQLPEEGLKFMVYLQKENIIDESGMPKERFSAEFPKEGPSILRIQQVVRGDSAAYFCASSPPHREGHVGTEAFFGQGTRLTVV.

This clonotype appeared many times. This chain connects TRBV6-4 to TRBJ2-2; D is ambiguous. Trimming removed 3 bases at V and 0 bases at J, with 8 bases between. CDR3 length: 15 amino acids. The V gene's germline CDR1 is MRHNA and CDR2 SNTAGT. The DNA of the CDR3 is TGTGCCAGCAGTGAGGACGCCGCGAACACCGGGGAGCTGTTTTTT. This gives the protein CASSEDAANTGELFF.

This clonotype occurred once. V usage is TRBV6-1 and J usage is TRBJ1-5; D is unclear. The CDR3 runs to 14 residues. V was shortened by 4 bases and J by 2 bases, with 9 bases between the two germline ends. From germline, CDR1 is MNHNS and CDR2 SASEGT. The CDR3 is CASSGAVRNQPQHF. CDR3 coding DNA: TGTGCCAGCAGTGGGGCTGTGCGCAATCAGCCCCAGCATTTT.

This clonotype has ten or more counts. The genes are TRBV12-3 or TRBV12-4 and TRBJ2-2; possibly TRBD1 or TRBD2 for D (6 bases each). The CDR3 has 16 residues. V lost 6 bases and J lost 4, with 18 bases in between. As DNA, the CDR3 is TGTGCCAGCAGCCGTGGTGTGGGGGGCACCACCGGGGAGCTGTTTTTT. It codes for CASSRGVGGTTGELFF.

In its sample, this clonotype was seen many times. The chain combines TRBV11-2 with TRBJ2-3; D ambiguous. CDR1 and CDR2 from the germline V gene are SGHAT and FQNNGV. V lost 0 bases and J 2 bases, leaving 12 bases between the germline ends. The CDR3 contains 16 residues. The CDR3 nucleotides read TGTGCCAGCAGCTTAGAGTTCGTACACTTCACAGATACGCAGTATTTT. Translating it yields CASSLEFVHFTDTQYF. Filled out from reference TRBV11-2 and TRBJ2-3, the complete variable domain reads EAGVAQSPRYKIIEKRQSVAFWCNPISGHATLYWYQQILGQGPKLLIQFQNNGVVDDSQLPKDRFSAERLKGVDSTLKIQPAKLEDSAVYLCASSLEFVHFTDTQYFGPGTRLTVL.

The table lists this clonotype with many counts. V and J are TRBV2 and TRBJ1-6, with D possibly matching TRBD1 (5 bases). The CDR3 is 12 residues long. Trimming left V 7 bases short and J 10 bases short, with 11 bases between. From germline, CDR1 is SNHLY and CDR2 FYNNEI. The DNA for the CDR3 is TGTGCCAGCATCAGGGTGGGATCACCCCTCCACTTT. Encoded protein: CASIRVGSPLHF.

This clonotype has ten or more counts. The gene calls are TRBV7-2 and TRBJ2-5; D unresolved. CDR1 is SGHTA, CDR2 FQGNSA, per germline. Deletions cut 1 base from V and 1 base from J, with 13 bases between. CDR3 length: 16 amino acids. The CDR3 region is CASSLGPRSLQETQYF. In nucleotides, the CDR3 is TGTGCCAGCAGCTTAGGCCCGCGGTCCCTCCAAGAGACCCAGTACTTC.